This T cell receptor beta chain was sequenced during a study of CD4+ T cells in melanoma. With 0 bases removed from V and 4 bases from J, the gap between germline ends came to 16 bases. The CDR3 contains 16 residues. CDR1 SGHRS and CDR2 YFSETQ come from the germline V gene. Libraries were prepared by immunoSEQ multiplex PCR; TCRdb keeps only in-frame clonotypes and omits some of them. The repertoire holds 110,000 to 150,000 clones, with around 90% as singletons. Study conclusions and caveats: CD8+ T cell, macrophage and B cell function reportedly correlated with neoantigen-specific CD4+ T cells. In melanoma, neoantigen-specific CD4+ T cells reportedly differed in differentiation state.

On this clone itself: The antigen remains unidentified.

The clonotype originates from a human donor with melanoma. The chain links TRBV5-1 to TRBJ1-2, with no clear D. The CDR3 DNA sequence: TGCGCCAGCAGCTTGGACTCGGGCCCGGGTTCCTATGGCTACACCTTC. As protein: CASSLDSGPGSYGYTF.